This T cell receptor (beta chain) was sequenced during a study of PD-L1 blockade in urothelial cancer (dated by TCRdb to 2015 to 2018). With regard to the full study: Every patient began therapy in 2014 and was given atezolizumab 1,200 mg intravenously every 3 weeks. Twenty-five of 29 patients were identified as males with urothelial cancer of bladder origin, and a prior smoking history was reported by 18 of 29 patients. Five patients were left out of tumor TCR analyses because tumors from two patients failed quality control and three patients had no tumor available. In the same patients, whole exome sequencing and RNA sequencing of pretreatment tumors were performed in addition to TCR sequencing. A median of roughly 1,400 T cells and approximately 1,100 unique TCRs was obtained from tumor samples, and a median clonality of about 0.096 and a median T cell proportion of roughly 0.1 were observed. Somatic, immune and clinical correlates of response to PD-L1 blockade with atezolizumab in urothelial cancer were the focus of an exploratory multi-omic analysis. Durable clinical benefit was achieved by nine patients and was not achieved by 20 patients. An ECOG performance status of 0 or 1 was recorded for the patients, and 0 to 3 prior chemotherapy regimens had been received by the patients. Pretreatment blood TCR-seq was available for about 30 patients, at least one posttreatment blood collection was obtained for 25 or so patients, and tumor TCR-seq was available for 25 or so patients. Durable clinical benefit meant progression-free survival longer than 6 months, and TCR features were also tested against progression-free and overall survival. Pretreatment tumor samples, along with matched peripheral blood serially collected before and after atezolizumab treatment, were subjected to TCR sequencing. Paper-wide results and their limitations: At 3 weeks after the start of treatment, tumor-associated TCR clones in peripheral blood had expanded more in patients with durable benefit (n ≈ 22, p = 0.022). Because the sample size was small (n ≈ 31) and many of the analyses were exploratory, the results are meant to be hypothesis-generating. The proportion of tumor-infiltrating T lymphocytes was higher in patients with durable benefit (n of about 23, Mann-Whitney p = 0.047). Tumor samples were FFPE, not collected immediately before treatment, and only one sample per patient was used, possibly missing heterogeneity.

In its sample, this clone was seen a few times. Its target antigen remains unknown. No much larger clonotype is one base removed from it; base qualities were not supplied. Synthetic TCR analog templates were spiked into each PCR to estimate absolute template abundance from read counts. In FFPE tumors, housekeeping genes were amplified and quantified as a way to estimate usable DNA and compute T cell fraction. The immunoSEQ assay used bias-controlled V and J gene primers to amplify TCRbeta CDR3 regions from genomic DNA. Sequencing of rearranged TCRbeta segments was done at approximately 20X coverage. The authors' analysis ran thus. Sequencing errors were corrected by clustering, and CDR3s were annotated against IMGT so that V, D and J genes could be assigned. Downstream analyses used only productive TCRbeta rearrangements and left out out-of-frame or stop-codon sequences. To compute clonality, Shannon entropy was normalized by the log of the number of unique productive sequences and then subtracted from one. Clones differing between time points or between blood and tumor were identified using Fisher's exact test with Benjamini-Hochberg correction, with an adjusted p below 0.01 applied as the threshold. The immuneACCESS repertoire file appears here via TCRdb, limited to in-frame rearrangements. These files lack a portion of the clones; in checked studies, under half of the deficit traces to unresolved V genes, and the cause of the others is not known. V, J and clone size reflect that table, while D and trimming were determined from the DNA. The sample table contains over 2,000 clones; only one count was recorded for approximately 37% of them. The ten biggest clones cover 16% of the sample.

The CDR3, from cysteine to phenylalanine, totals 17 residues. Of the read, only the CDR3 DNA is kept; its 51 bases are in frame from base 1. V drops 6 bases and J drops 6 bases, leaving 24 bases in between. The time point label for this specimen denotes: pretreatment tumor sample. The cohort comprised 30 or so patients with locally advanced or metastatic urothelial carcinoma treated at Memorial Sloan Kettering on a trial protocol. All tumor tissue used for sequencing was obtained before atezolizumab dosing. The Qiagen DNeasy Blood extraction kit was used to purify genomic DNA from total PBMCs and tumor samples.

Sequenced here: tumor tissue, sampled before atezolizumab (anti-PD-L1) treatment. The chain is assembled from TRBV23-1 and TRBJ1-5, and possibly TRBD1, on 6 matching bases. TRBV23-1 is an ORF, with its function uncertain. This clonotype was obtained from a man aged 55 to 70 with urothelial cancer. CDR3 reads: CASSQDLTAGVGQPQHF. The nucleotide sequence reads TGCGCCAGCAGCCAAGATTTGACGGCAGGGGTTGGTCAGCCCCAGCATTTT.